This T cell receptor beta chain was profiled in a study of blood T cell repertoires in COVID-19. Study at large: Samples taken during acute and convalescent COVID-19 were collected in the United States, Italy and Spain. T cells, B-cell-depleted T cells, or PBMCs provided the cDNA or gDNA that served as material.

The CDR3 is 14 residues long. The V end was cut by 5 bases, the J end by 0 bases, with 11 bases between. Germline V gene sequence: CDR1 ENHRY, CDR2 SYGVKD. In the original processing: The assay estimated nucleated cells by amplifying reference gene primers. Assay used: immunoSEQ multiplex PCR; TCRdb lists only in-frame clones, some missing. D and trimming come from the DNA, and the V and J calls and clone size come from that table. This sample has about 520,000 clones, with 80% to 90% found just once. This TCR came from a human donor in a cohort sampled during active COVID-19. This chain uses TRBV10-3 with TRBJ2-7, with TRBD1 as a possible D gene (6 bases). Input material: peripheral blood. The CDR3, as DNA: TGTGCCATCAGTCGGGACACAAGCTCCTACGAGCAGTACTTC. Protein: CAISRDTSSYEQYF.